The text below deals with one T cell receptor (beta chain). Researchers secured at least one pre-ART and at least two post-ART PBMC samples from each donor. The CDR3 contains 14 residues. Trimming pared 6 bases from V and 8 bases from J, leaving 20 bases between. CDR1 and CDR2 (germline): MDHEN, SYDVKM. This sample was included in a study of long-term antiretroviral therapy in people with HIV. immunoSEQ v3.0 was run at survey level. TCRdb keeps only in-frame clones here, not all; method: immunoSEQ multiplex PCR. This table has some 25,000 clones, 65% to 85% appearing once. V usage is TRBV28 and J usage is TRBJ2-7; D unresolved. The starting material was unsorted PBMCs, obtained about 4.1 years after starting antiretroviral therapy. The sequence came from a man aged 25 to 40 with HIV. CDR3 in DNA: TGTGCCAGCAGCCCCTCCGAGTCGGGTGGGCAGCAGTACTTC. This codes for CASSPSESGGQQYF.